Listed below are T cell receptor beta chains from one sample, sequenced in a study of T cell responses to AZD1222 COVID-19 vaccine. This table comes from immunoSEQ multiplex PCR, and its TCRdb copy is limited to in-frame clones, with some not included. This sample has 250,000 to 300,000 clones, with about 94% found just once. The sample in question was peripheral blood, obtained 28 days after the second AZD1222 dose. Receptors were obtained from an adult who received the AZD1222 COVID-19 vaccine. Each CDR3 is given with its conserved first and last residue. A D gene is named only where the DNA matches it firmly. Clone sizes are given selectively: once, few, many, or a class where the clone is expanded.

TGTGCCAGCAGCTCTCTAATCGGGGTGAGCACTGAAGCTTTCTTT | CASSSLIGVSTEAFF | . | TRBV5-4 | . | TRBJ1-1
TGCGCCAGCAGTGCGTCGTCAGGACAGGGTGACGGCTACACCTTC | CASSASSGQGDGYTF | TRBD1 | TRBV10-2 | few | TRBJ1-2
TGTGCCAGCAGCCAAGACAGGGCCTTGGGCGAGCAGTACTTC | CASSQDRALGEQYF | . | TRBV3-1/TRBV3-2 | few | TRBJ2-7
TGTGCCAGCAGTAACTACCGGGGACAGGGTGGAGGGGAGCAGTACTTC | CASSNYRGQGGGEQYF | TRBD1 | TRBV28 | . | TRBJ2-7
TGTGCTAGTGGTTTGGACAGGGGACTAGCGGGAGTCGGCGGGGAGCTGTTTTTT | CASGLDRGLAGVGGELFF | TRBD2 | TRBV12-5 | . | TRBJ2-2
TGTGCCAGCAGTGTCATGACGGGTCCTGAAAAACTGTTTTTT | CASSVMTGPEKLFF | . | TRBV25-1 | . | TRBJ1-4
TGTGCCAGCAGTCCGACAGGTTTCTCCTACGAGCAGTACTTC | CASSPTGFSYEQYF | . | TRBV28 | . | TRBJ2-7
TGCGCCAGCAGCCAACGACCGGGCTACTATACCTACGAGCAGTACTTC | CASSQRPGYYTYEQYF | . | TRBV4-1 | . | TRBJ2-7
TGTGCCAGTAGTATCTCACAGGGTATAGCTCAGCCCCAGCATTTT | CASSISQGIAQPQHF | . | TRBV19 | . | TRBJ1-5
TGTGCCAGCAGCCGGACAGGGAGCTCCTATAATTCACCCCTCCACTTT | CASSRTGSSYNSPLHF | TRBD1 | TRBV5-6 | . | TRBJ1-6
TGCGCCAGCAGAACGACACTAGCCTCGAACACCGGGGAGCTGTTTTTT | CASRTTLASNTGELFF | . | TRBV5-1 | . | TRBJ2-2
TGCGCCAGCAGCCACCCCGGGGGCTACGAGCAGTACTTC | CASSHPGGYEQYF | . | TRBV4-1 | . | TRBJ2-7
TGTGCCATCAGTGACCACACTGGAGGGGGTGAAAAACTGTTTTTT | CAISDHTGGGEKLFF | . | TRBV10-3 | . | TRBJ1-4
TGTGCCAGCGGTCGGGGTGGCTACACCTTC | CASGRGGYTF | . | TRBV6-4 | . | TRBJ1-2
TGTGCCAGCAGCGTAAGGGCGAGCGGAACCTACACAGATACGCAGTATTTT | CASSVRASGTYTDTQYF | . | TRBV9 | . | TRBJ2-3
TGTGCCAGCAGCCTCGGACAGGGGCAAAGGTTCTTT | CASSLGQGQRFF | TRBD1 | TRBV28 | . | TRBJ1-1
TGTGCCAGCAGCCCCGCTGGGCCTGACAATCAGCCCCAGCATTTT | CASSPAGPDNQPQHF | . | TRBV9 | . | TRBJ1-5
TGTGCCAGCAGTTTAGGCACAGATACGCAGTATTTT | CASSLGTDTQYF | . | TRBV27 | . | TRBJ2-3
TGTGCCACCAGTGCCGCCCCCGGGGTCGCGCAGGCCGGGGAGCTGTTTTTT | CATSAAPGVAQAGELFF | . | TRBV24-1 | . | TRBJ2-2
TGTGCCAGTAGTATGAGCGGTTCCTACAATGAGCAGTTCTTC | CASSMSGSYNEQFF | . | TRBV19 | . | TRBJ2-1
TGTGCCAGCAGTTACGTGGGGGGGGGAGCTAACTATGGCTACACCTTC | CASSYVGGGANYGYTF | . | TRBV28 | . | TRBJ1-2
TGTGCCAGCTCACCAGGGAGGGAGAACACTGAAGCTTTCTTT | CASSPGRENTEAFF | . | TRBV18 | . | TRBJ1-1
TGTGCCAGTATGGGACCCAACGTTCAGCCCCAGCATTTT | CASMGPNVQPQHF | . | TRBV19 | . | TRBJ1-5
TGCGCCAGCAGCAGAGCAAGCGGGAGGGCCGACAATGAGCAGTTCTTC | CASSRASGRADNEQFF | TRBD2 | TRBV4-1 | . | TRBJ2-1
TGCGCCAGCAGCTTGCGACAGGGTGACACCGGGGAGCTGTTTTTT | CASSLRQGDTGELFF | TRBD1 | TRBV5-1 | . | TRBJ2-2
TGTGCCAGCAGTTCCAGGGGCGGGATGGGGGATGGATGGAAATACACCTTC | CASSSRGGMGDGWKYTF | . | TRBV27 | . | TRBJ1-2
TGTGCCAGCAGCGTAGATCGGGACCGATCCTACGAGCAGTACTTC | CASSVDRDRSYEQYF | . | TRBV7-2 | . | TRBJ2-7
TGTGCCAGCAGCTTGGAACAGGGGTCCTACGAGCAGTACTTC | CASSLEQGSYEQYF | TRBD1 | TRBV5-4 | . | TRBJ2-7
TGTGCCAGTCGGCAGGTGAGCACAGATACGCAGTATTTT | CASRQVSTDTQYF | . | TRBV3-1/TRBV3-2 | . | TRBJ2-3
TGTGCCAGCAGCTTTGGGGGTTCTAACTATGGCTACACCTTC | CASSFGGSNYGYTF | . | TRBV7-2 | once | TRBJ1-2
TGCGCCAGCAGTCACCAGAGCGGGTCGGGGGTCGGGGAGCTGTTTTTT | CASSHQSGSGVGELFF | . | TRBV10-2 | . | TRBJ2-2
TGTGCCAGCAGTGGGGACTTATCCTACGAGCAGTACTTC | CASSGDLSYEQYF | . | TRBV2 | . | TRBJ2-7
TGTGCCAGCAGTTTAGGGGGACAGGGTCAAAGGGCCCAGTACTTC | CASSLGGQGQRAQYF | TRBD1 | TRBV28 | . | TRBJ2-5
TGTGCCAGCACCCCTGGGCAGGGGGACACCGGGGAGCTGTTTTTT | CASTPGQGDTGELFF | TRBD1 | TRBV7-9 | . | TRBJ2-2
TGTGCCAGCAGTAGGACTAGCGGGAGGTCCAATGAGCAGTTCTTC | CASSRTSGRSNEQFF | TRBD2 | TRBV27 | . | TRBJ2-1
TGTGCCAGCAGTTGGGGACCCGAAGATACGCAGTATTTT | CASSWGPEDTQYF | . | TRBV6-2/TRBV6-3 | . | TRBJ2-3
TGTGCCAGCAGTCCCCCCAGGGGCGCCACAGATACGCAGTATTTT | CASSPPRGATDTQYF | . | TRBV6-6 | . | TRBJ2-3
TGTGCCAGCAGTTACAGGGTTAGCACAGATACGCAGTATTTT | CASSYRVSTDTQYF | . | TRBV6-2/TRBV6-3 | . | TRBJ2-3
TGTGCCATCAGTGTTTACTCAACGGAGACCCAGTACTTC | CAISVYSTETQYF | . | TRBV10-3 | . | TRBJ2-5
TGTGCCAGCCAAGGGGCCGGCGAGCAGTACTTC | CASQGAGEQYF | . | TRBV3-1/TRBV3-2 | . | TRBJ2-7
TGTGCCAGCAGTTATACTTCCACAGATACGCAGTATTTT | CASSYTSTDTQYF | . | TRBV2 | . | TRBJ2-3
TGCGCCAGCAGCTTGGGGGCGGGGGCCTACACCGGGGAGCTGTTTTTT | CASSLGAGAYTGELFF | . | TRBV5-1 | . | TRBJ2-2
TGTGCCAGCAGTCTACTGTCCAGCAATGAGCAGTTCTTC | CASSLLSSNEQFF | . | TRBV12-3/TRBV12-4 | . | TRBJ2-1
TGCGCCAGCAGCCCTATGTCTTCGGCAGGTGGGCAGCCCCAGCATTTT | CASSPMSSAGGQPQHF | . | TRBV4-1 | . | TRBJ1-5
TGTGCCAGCAGTGATACAGGGTACGGCACCGGGGAGCTGTTTTTT | CASSDTGYGTGELFF | . | TRBV6-1 | . | TRBJ2-2
TGTGCCAGCAGCCTGGGACTAGCGGGAGCCCATGAGCAGTTCTTC | CASSLGLAGAHEQFF | TRBD2 | TRBV7-6 | . | TRBJ2-1
TGCGCCAGCAGCTTGGCTCGACGGGACACTGAAGCTTTCTTT | CASSLARRDTEAFF | . | TRBV5-1 | . | TRBJ1-1
TGTGCCAGCAGCTTAAGGACAGAGATATACAATGAGCAGTTCTTC | CASSLRTEIYNEQFF | . | TRBV7-3 | . | TRBJ2-1
TGTGCCAGCAGCATAGGGAGGACGAACACTGAAGCTTTCTTT | CASSIGRTNTEAFF | . | TRBV5-4 | . | TRBJ1-1
TGTGCCAGCAGTGGAGACAGGGGGGGATACAATGAGCAGTTCTTC | CASSGDRGGYNEQFF | TRBD1 | TRBV2 | . | TRBJ2-1
TGTGCCAGCTTTACAGGGATCTCTGGAAACACCATATATTTT | CASFTGISGNTIYF | . | TRBV28 | . | TRBJ1-3
TGTGCCAGCTCCCCGACAGGGAACAGCAATCAGCCCCAGCATTTT | CASSPTGNSNQPQHF | TRBD1 | TRBV18 | . | TRBJ1-5
TGTGCCAGCAGTTTCGGACTAGCGGGAGTCAGGGGGGAGCAGTACTTC | CASSFGLAGVRGEQYF | TRBD2 | TRBV6-5 | . | TRBJ2-7
TGTGCCAGCAGCTTTCCGTCTGTTAACTATGGCTACACCTTC | CASSFPSVNYGYTF | . | TRBV5-6 | . | TRBJ1-2
TGTGCCAGCAGTTACAGCGCAGGGCGGCCGAACACTGAAGCTTTCTTT | CASSYSAGRPNTEAFF | . | TRBV6-2/TRBV6-3 | . | TRBJ1-1